A selection of T cell receptor beta chains follows, all from one sample in a study of cytomegalovirus exposure and HLA in healthy donors. Assay: immunoSEQ multiplex PCR; the TCRdb copy retains only in-frame clones and omits some. The sample lists about 55,000 clones, 75% to 95% occurring once. Sequencing used PBMCs. The receptor set was obtained from a young man in good health and CMV-seronegative. The CDR3 runs from the conserved cysteine through the conserved F or W. The order of the fields is D gene, clone size, V gene, J gene, CDR3 protein, CDR3 DNA. A D gene is named only where the DNA matches it firmly. Size values are once, few and many counts, or a class for expanded clones, and some rows have none.

d_gene: .
abundance: .
v_gene: TRBV27
j_gene: TRBJ2-7
CDR3aa: CASSLFDPGILSREQYF
CDR3nt: TGTGCCAGCAGTTTATTTGATCCGGGAATCCTTTCTCGCGAGCAGTACTTC

d_gene: TRBD2
abundance: .
v_gene: TRBV6-4
j_gene: TRBJ2-3
CDR3aa: CASSRTSGTTDTQYF
CDR3nt: TGTGCCAGCAGTCGTACTAGCGGAACCACAGATACGCAGTATTTT

d_gene: .
abundance: once
v_gene: TRBV6-5
j_gene: TRBJ1-1
CDR3aa: CASSYAGPQGTEAFF
CDR3nt: TGTGCCAGCAGTTACGCCGGCCCCCAGGGGACTGAAGCTTTCTTT

d_gene: .
abundance: .
v_gene: TRBV6-1
j_gene: TRBJ1-5
CDR3aa: CASSGRTGFNQPQHF
CDR3nt: TGTGCCAGCAGTGGCAGAACAGGATTTAATCAGCCCCAGCATTTT

d_gene: TRBD1
abundance: .
v_gene: TRBV10-3
j_gene: TRBJ1-1
CDR3aa: CAIKESGGGGPEAFF
CDR3nt: TGTGCCATCAAGGAATCAGGGGGCGGGGGTCCTGAAGCTTTCTTT

d_gene: TRBD1
abundance: .
v_gene: TRBV6-1
j_gene: TRBJ1-1
CDR3aa: CASRTGGWTEAFF
CDR3nt: TGTGCCAGCAGGACAGGGGGCTGGACTGAAGCTTTCTTT

d_gene: TRBD1
abundance: .
v_gene: TRBV5-1
j_gene: TRBJ2-1
CDR3aa: CASSLAAGGNEQFF
CDR3nt: TGCGCCAGCAGCTTGGCCGCAGGGGGCAATGAGCAGTTCTTC

d_gene: TRBD1
abundance: once
v_gene: TRBV18
j_gene: TRBJ2-3
CDR3aa: CASSRGTGRTDTQYF
CDR3nt: TGTGCCAGCTCACGAGGGACAGGGCGCACAGATACGCAGTATTTT

d_gene: .
abundance: .
v_gene: TRBV30
j_gene: TRBJ2-3
CDR3aa: CAWSPRRSSTDTQYF
CDR3nt: TGTGCCTGGAGCCCGAGGAGATCTAGCACAGATACGCAGTATTTT

d_gene: TRBD2
abundance: once
v_gene: TRBV28
j_gene: TRBJ2-1
CDR3aa: CASISGTSGNEQFF
CDR3nt: TGTGCCAGCATTTCGGGGACTAGCGGCAATGAGCAGTTCTTC

d_gene: TRBD1
abundance: .
v_gene: TRBV5-1
j_gene: TRBJ1-3
CDR3aa: CATTLGQGDGNTIYF
CDR3nt: TGCGCCACCACCCTGGGACAGGGCGACGGAAACACCATATATTTT

d_gene: .
abundance: .
v_gene: TRBV27
j_gene: TRBJ1-2
CDR3aa: CASSLSPGQGLHGYTF
CDR3nt: TGTGCCAGCAGTTTATCCCCGGGACAAGGGTTACATGGCTACACCTTC

d_gene: TRBD1
abundance: .
v_gene: TRBV5-1
j_gene: TRBJ2-7
CDR3aa: CASSRSIQGVPYEQYF
CDR3nt: TGCGCCAGCAGCCGAAGTATACAGGGGGTGCCCTACGAGCAGTACTTC

d_gene: .
abundance: .
v_gene: TRBV29-1
j_gene: TRBJ1-1
CDR3aa: CSVYRGEGTEAFF
CDR3nt: TGCAGCGTCTACCGGGGGGAAGGCACTGAAGCTTTCTTT

d_gene: TRBD1
abundance: .
v_gene: TRBV2
j_gene: TRBJ1-1
CDR3aa: CASSQGAKNTEAFF
CDR3nt: TGTGCCAGCAGTCAGGGGGCAAAAAACACTGAAGCTTTCTTT

d_gene: TRBD1
abundance: .
v_gene: TRBV6-6
j_gene: TRBJ1-5
CDR3aa: CASTLTVNRGHQPQHF
CDR3nt: TGTGCCAGCACCTTAACCGTTAACAGGGGGCATCAGCCCCAGCATTTT

d_gene: .
abundance: once
v_gene: TRBV19
j_gene: TRBJ1-5
CDR3aa: CASSKHRDINNQPQHF
CDR3nt: TGTGCCAGTAGTAAACACCGGGACATTAACAATCAGCCCCAGCATTTT

d_gene: .
abundance: .
v_gene: TRBV2
j_gene: TRBJ2-1
CDR3aa: CASSEVTVDEQFF
CDR3nt: TGTGCCAGCAGTGAAGTGACAGTCGATGAGCAGTTCTTC

d_gene: .
abundance: .
v_gene: TRBV4-1
j_gene: TRBJ2-1
CDR3aa: CASSQVVGVTVPFF
CDR3nt: TGCGCCAGCAGCCAAGTTGTGGGCGTGACGGTTCCGTTCTTC

d_gene: TRBD1
abundance: once
v_gene: TRBV6-5
j_gene: TRBJ2-5
CDR3aa: CASSGQGALETQYF
CDR3nt: TGTGCCAGCAGTGGACAGGGGGCTTTGGAGACCCAGTACTTC

d_gene: .
abundance: few
v_gene: TRBV7-9
j_gene: TRBJ1-2
CDR3aa: CASSFSYYGYTF
CDR3nt: TGTGCCAGCAGCTTTAGCTACTATGGCTACACCTTC

d_gene: .
abundance: .
v_gene: TRBV6-5
j_gene: TRBJ1-1
CDR3aa: CASSYSAVMNTEAFF
CDR3nt: TGTGCCAGCAGTTACTCCGCGGTAATGAACACTGAAGCTTTCTTT

d_gene: .
abundance: .
v_gene: TRBV6-1
j_gene: TRBJ1-1
CDR3aa: CASSGQPNTEAFF
CDR3nt: TGTGCCAGCAGCGGACAACCGAACACTGAAGCTTTCTTT

d_gene: .
abundance: .
v_gene: TRBV2
j_gene: TRBJ1-4
CDR3aa: CASSASGEREKLFF
CDR3nt: TGTGCCAGCAGTGCCTCAGGGGAGCGGGAAAAACTGTTTTTT

d_gene: TRBD1
abundance: .
v_gene: TRBV15
j_gene: TRBJ1-5
CDR3aa: CATSRASGGLSNQPQHF
CDR3nt: TGTGCCACCAGCAGAGCCTCAGGGGGCCTAAGCAATCAGCCCCAGCATTTT

d_gene: .
abundance: .
v_gene: TRBV10-2
j_gene: TRBJ2-5
CDR3aa: CASSETGPQETQYF
CDR3nt: TGCGCCAGCAGTGAGACAGGGCCCCAAGAGACCCAGTACTTC

d_gene: TRBD2
abundance: .
v_gene: TRBV7-2
j_gene: TRBJ2-7
CDR3aa: CASSLAAGGPDEQYF
CDR3nt: TGTGCCAGCAGCTTAGCGGCGGGAGGGCCAGACGAGCAGTACTTC

d_gene: TRBD1
abundance: .
v_gene: TRBV28
j_gene: TRBJ2-7
CDR3aa: CASSYSGQGAVSSYEQYF
CDR3nt: TGTGCCAGCAGTTATAGCGGACAGGGGGCTGTTAGCTCCTACGAGCAGTACTTC

d_gene: TRBD1
abundance: .
v_gene: TRBV5-1
j_gene: TRBJ1-2
CDR3aa: CASSWGTGGDYGYTF
CDR3nt: TGCGCCAGCAGCTGGGGGACAGGGGGGGACTATGGCTACACCTTC

d_gene: .
abundance: .
v_gene: TRBV2
j_gene: TRBJ2-7
CDR3aa: CASTGGYEQYF
CDR3nt: TGTGCCAGCACCGGAGGGTACGAGCAGTACTTC

d_gene: TRBD2
abundance: once
v_gene: TRBV6-4
j_gene: TRBJ2-3
CDR3aa: CASSDSAGGSTDTQYF
CDR3nt: TGTGCCAGCAGTGACTCTGCGGGAGGATCCACAGATACGCAGTATTTT

d_gene: .
abundance: .
v_gene: TRBV2
j_gene: TRBJ1-5
CDR3aa: CASSLSGQLSQPQHF
CDR3nt: TGTGCCAGCAGTTTAAGTGGGCAGTTGTCTCAGCCCCAGCATTTT

d_gene: .
abundance: .
v_gene: TRBV29-1
j_gene: TRBJ2-5
CDR3aa: CSVDRVLETQYF
CDR3nt: TGCAGCGTTGACAGGGTCCTCGAGACCCAGTACTTC

d_gene: .
abundance: .
v_gene: TRBV28
j_gene: TRBJ2-7
CDR3aa: CASSFTGSTYEQYF
CDR3nt: TGTGCCAGCAGTTTCACGGGGAGTACCTACGAGCAGTACTTC

d_gene: .
abundance: .
v_gene: TRBV5-1
j_gene: TRBJ2-7
CDR3aa: CASSLEREQYF
CDR3nt: TGCGCCAGCAGCTTGGAACGGGAGCAGTACTTC

d_gene: .
abundance: .
v_gene: TRBV1
j_gene: TRBJ1-5
CDR3aa: CTSSQARPPGGGRFQPQHF
CDR3nt: TGCACCAGCAGCCAAGCCAGACCTCCGGGAGGGGGGAGATTTCAGCCCCAGCATTTT

d_gene: TRBD1
abundance: .
v_gene: TRBV2
j_gene: TRBJ1-3
CDR3aa: CASSEGTGNSGNTIYF
CDR3nt: TGTGCCAGCAGTGAAGGGACAGGGAACTCTGGAAACACCATATATTTT

d_gene: .
abundance: .
v_gene: TRBV10-1
j_gene: TRBJ2-7
CDR3aa: CASSRDISSPYEQYF
CDR3nt: TGCGCCAGCAGCCGGGACATTTCTAGCCCCTACGAGCAGTACTTC

d_gene: TRBD1
abundance: .
v_gene: TRBV6-1
j_gene: TRBJ1-1
CDR3aa: CASSAGTATRGTEAFF
CDR3nt: TGTGCCAGCAGTGCTGGGACAGCCACAAGGGGAACTGAAGCTTTCTTT

d_gene: .
abundance: .
v_gene: TRBV15
j_gene: TRBJ1-4
CDR3aa: CATSSSRGSGEKLFF
CDR3nt: TGTGCCACCAGCAGCTCTAGGGGTAGTGGTGAAAAACTGTTTTTT

d_gene: .
abundance: .
v_gene: TRBV19
j_gene: TRBJ1-5
CDR3aa: CASSPGQGIHGNQPQHF
CDR3nt: TGTGCCAGTAGTCCGGGGCAGGGGATTCACGGCAATCAGCCCCAGCATTTT

d_gene: .
abundance: few
v_gene: TRBV2
j_gene: TRBJ1-1
CDR3aa: CASRITGVGNTEAFF
CDR3nt: TGTGCCAGCAGGATCACAGGAGTGGGTAACACTGAAGCTTTCTTT